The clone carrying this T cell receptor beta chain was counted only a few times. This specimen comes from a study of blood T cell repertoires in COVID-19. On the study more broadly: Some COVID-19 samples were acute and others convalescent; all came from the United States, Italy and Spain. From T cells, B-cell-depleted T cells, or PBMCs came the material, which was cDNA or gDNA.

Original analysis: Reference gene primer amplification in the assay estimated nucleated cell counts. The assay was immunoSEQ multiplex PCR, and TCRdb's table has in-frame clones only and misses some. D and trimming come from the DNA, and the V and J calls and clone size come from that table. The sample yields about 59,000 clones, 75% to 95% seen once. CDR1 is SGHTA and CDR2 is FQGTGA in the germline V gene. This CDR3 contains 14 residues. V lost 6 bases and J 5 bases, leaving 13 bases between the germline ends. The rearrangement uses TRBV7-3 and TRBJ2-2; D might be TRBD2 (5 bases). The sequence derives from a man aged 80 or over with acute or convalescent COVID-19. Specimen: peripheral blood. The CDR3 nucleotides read TGTGCCAGCAGTCCCGGGATTTTTACCGGGGAGCTGTTTTTT. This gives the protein CASSPGIFTGELFF.